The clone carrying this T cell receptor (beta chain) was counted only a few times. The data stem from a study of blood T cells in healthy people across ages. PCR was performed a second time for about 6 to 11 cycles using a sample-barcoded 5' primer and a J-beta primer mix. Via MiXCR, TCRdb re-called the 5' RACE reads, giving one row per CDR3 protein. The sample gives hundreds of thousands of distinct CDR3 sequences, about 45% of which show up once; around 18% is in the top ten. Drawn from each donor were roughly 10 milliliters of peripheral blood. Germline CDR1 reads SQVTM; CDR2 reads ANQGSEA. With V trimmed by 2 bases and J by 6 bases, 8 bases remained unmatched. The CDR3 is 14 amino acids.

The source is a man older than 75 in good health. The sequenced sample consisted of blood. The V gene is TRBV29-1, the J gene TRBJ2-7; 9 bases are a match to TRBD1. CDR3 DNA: TGCAGCGTTGAATGGGGTGGGACAGGGAGCGAGCAGTACTTC. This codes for CSVEWGGTGSEQYF.